These 6 T cell receptor beta chains were all obtained from the same sample, sequenced in a study of blood T cells in healthy people across ages. For the second PCR, which ran for about 7 to 12 cycles, a sample-barcoded 5' primer and a J-beta primer mix were used. TCRdb re-derived calls from the 5' RACE reads in MiXCR, one entry per CDR3 protein. The table records 800,000 to 950,000 distinct CDR3 sequences, under 35% of them present only once. The data were also submitted as part of a second study, on T cells of mothers and their children.

The sample consisted of blood. The receptors derive from a woman aged 40 to 49 in good health.

This clonotype was seen many times. This chain connects TRBV27 to TRBJ2-5, with 12 bases lining up with TRBD2. Trimming cost V 5 bases and J 2 bases; bases outside gene matches: 3. The germline CDR1 and CDR2 sequences are MNHEY and SMNVEV (reference sequence). This CDR3 has 15 residues. CDR3 amino acids: CASSRTSGEQETQYF. CDR3 nucleotide sequence: TGTGCCAGCAGTCGGACTAGCGGGGAACAAGAGACCCAGTACTTC.

This chain connects TRBV7-8 to TRBJ2-1, with 9 nucleotides matching TRBD1. V lost 2 bases, J lost 9 bases, and 14 bases stayed unmatched. The V gene's germline CDR1 is SGHVS and CDR2 FQNEAQ. CDR3 length: 17 residues. This chain's CDR3 is CASSLLAGTGTTSEQFF. CDR3 nucleotide sequence: TGTGCCAGCAGCTTACTAGCCGGGACAGGGACGACAAGTGAGCAGTTCTTC.

This clonotype appeared a few times. This chain joins TRBV4-3 and TRBJ1-4; 9 nucleotides agree with TRBD1. The CDR3 extends over 17 amino acids. Germline V CDR1 and CDR2: LGHNA, YSLEER. V shed 0 bases, J shed 11 bases, and the junction held 13 bases outside the gene matches. The CDR3: CASSQDRPGTGFYKLFF. Here the CDR3 DNA reads TGCGCCAGCAGCCAAGATCGCCCAGGGACAGGGTTCTACAAACTGTTTTTT.

Concerning this clonotype itself: Being one base from a much bigger clone, this may be a read error. The gene calls are TRBV4-1 and TRBJ1-2; tentatively, D is TRBD1 (5 bases). Germline CDR1 MGHRA, CDR2 YSYEKL. The CDR3 contains 14 residues. V shed 0 bases and J shed 6 bases, with 11 bases lying between them. The CDR3 DNA is TGCGCCAGCAGCCAAGATAGGGACGGGCATGGCTACACCTTC. Amino acid sequence: CASSQDRDGHGYTF.

This clonotype was counted only a few times. The chain joins TRBV10-3 to TRBJ2-3; unclear D gene. This CDR3 comprises 15 residues. Germline V gene lookup returns CDR1 ENHRY and CDR2 SYGVKD. V was trimmed by 7 bases and J by 0 bases, leaving 14 bases between them. The CDR3 here is CAITPGSKSTDTQYF. DNA for the CDR3: TGTGCCATCACCCCGGGCTCAAAAAGCACAGATACGCAGTATTTT.

A word on this clonotype: Germline is not matched at one junction end, which may reflect a read error. This rearrangement joins TRBV6-6 to TRBJ2-7; either TRBD1 or TRBD2 may supply D (7 bases each). The germline V gene has CDR1 MNHNY and CDR2 SVGAGI (reference sequence). This CDR3 region has 16 residues. This CDR3 is CANSSIQGRGRNEQYF. The CDR3 bases are TGTGCCAACAGTTCTATACAGGGGAGGGGTAGGAACGAGCAGTACTTC.